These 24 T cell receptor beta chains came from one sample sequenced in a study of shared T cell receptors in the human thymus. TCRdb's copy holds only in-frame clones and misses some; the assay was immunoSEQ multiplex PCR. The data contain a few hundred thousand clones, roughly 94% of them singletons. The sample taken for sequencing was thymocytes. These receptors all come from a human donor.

The CDR3 DNA reads TGTGCCAGTAGGGACGTCCAGACTAGCGGGATAGAGACCCAGTACTTC. It is translated as CASRDVQTSGIETQYF. The chain joins TRBV19 to TRBJ2-5, with 11 bases identical to TRBD2. This CDR3 has 16 amino acids. Germline CDR1 LNHDA, CDR2 SQIVND (reference sequence). After removal of 6 bases from V and 4 bases from J, the junction contained 10 bases not matched to a gene.

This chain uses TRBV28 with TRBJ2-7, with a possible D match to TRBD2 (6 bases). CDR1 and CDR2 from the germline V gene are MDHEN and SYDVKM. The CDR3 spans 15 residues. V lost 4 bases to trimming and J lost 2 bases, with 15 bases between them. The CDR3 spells CASSCKRVETYEQYF. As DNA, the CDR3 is TGTGCCAGCAGTTGTAAGCGGGTGGAAACCTACGAGCAGTACTTC. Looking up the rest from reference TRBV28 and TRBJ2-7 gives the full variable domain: DVKVTQSSRYLVKRTGEKVFLECVQDMDHENMFWYRQDPGLGLRLIYFSYDVKMKEKGDIPEGYSVSREKKERFSLILESASTNQTSMYLCASSCKRVETYEQYFGPGTRLTVT.

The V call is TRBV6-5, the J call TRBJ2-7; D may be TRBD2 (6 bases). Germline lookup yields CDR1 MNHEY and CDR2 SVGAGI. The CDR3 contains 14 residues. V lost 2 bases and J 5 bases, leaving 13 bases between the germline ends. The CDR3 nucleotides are TGTGCCAGCAGTTACCCCGCGGCGGGGCACGAGCAGTACTTC. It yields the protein CASSYPAAGHEQYF.

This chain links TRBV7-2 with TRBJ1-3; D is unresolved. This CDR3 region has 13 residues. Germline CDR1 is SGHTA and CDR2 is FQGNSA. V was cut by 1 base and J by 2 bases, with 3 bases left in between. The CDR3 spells CASSLVTGNTIYF. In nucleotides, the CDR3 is TGTGCCAGCAGCTTAGTTACTGGAAACACCATATATTTT.

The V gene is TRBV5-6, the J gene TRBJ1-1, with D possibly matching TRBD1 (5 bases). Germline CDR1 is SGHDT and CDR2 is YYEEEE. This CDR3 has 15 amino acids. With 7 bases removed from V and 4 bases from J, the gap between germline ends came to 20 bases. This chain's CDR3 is CASGQRGVWSTEAFF. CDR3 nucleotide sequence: TGTGCCAGCGGCCAGAGGGGTGTTTGGTCCACTGAAGCTTTCTTT. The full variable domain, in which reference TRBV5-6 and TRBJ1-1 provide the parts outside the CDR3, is DAGVTQSPTHLIKTRGQQVTLRCSPKSGHDTVSWYQQALGQGPQFIFQYYEEEERQRGNFPDRFSGHQFPNYSSELNVNALLLGDSALYLCASGQRGVWSTEAFFGQGTRLTVV.

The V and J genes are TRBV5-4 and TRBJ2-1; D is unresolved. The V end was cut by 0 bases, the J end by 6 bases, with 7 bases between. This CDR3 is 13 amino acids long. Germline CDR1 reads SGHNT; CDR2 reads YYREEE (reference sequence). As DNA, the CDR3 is TGTGCCAGCAGCTTGGTGGCCGTCAATGAGCAGTTCTTC. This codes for CASSLVAVNEQFF.

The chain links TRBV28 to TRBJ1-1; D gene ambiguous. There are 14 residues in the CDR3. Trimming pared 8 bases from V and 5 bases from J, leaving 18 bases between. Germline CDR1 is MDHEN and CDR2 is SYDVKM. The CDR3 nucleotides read TGTGCCAGCGTAACCGCCCCGTTGGGGACTGAAGCTTTCTTT. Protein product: CASVTAPLGTEAFF.

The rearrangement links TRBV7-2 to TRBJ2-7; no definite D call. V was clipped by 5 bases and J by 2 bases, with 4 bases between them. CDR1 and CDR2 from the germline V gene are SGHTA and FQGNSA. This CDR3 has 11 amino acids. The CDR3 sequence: CASSTAYEQYF. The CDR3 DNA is TGTGCCAGCAGCACCGCCTACGAGCAGTACTTC.

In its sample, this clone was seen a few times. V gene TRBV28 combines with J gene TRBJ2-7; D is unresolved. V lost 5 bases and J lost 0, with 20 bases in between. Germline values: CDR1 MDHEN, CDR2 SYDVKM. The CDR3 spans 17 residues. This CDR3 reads CASSRSPYDLPSYEQYF. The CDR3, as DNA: TGTGCCAGCAGTCGTTCCCCCTACGATCTCCCCTCCTACGAGCAGTACTTC.

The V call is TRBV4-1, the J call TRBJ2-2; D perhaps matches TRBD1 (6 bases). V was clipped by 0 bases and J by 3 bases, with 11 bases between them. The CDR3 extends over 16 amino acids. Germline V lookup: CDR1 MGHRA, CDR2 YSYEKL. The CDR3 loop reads CASSQDRGFDTGELFF. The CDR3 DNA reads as TGCGCCAGCAGCCAAGATAGGGGGTTCGACACCGGGGAGCTGTTTTTT.

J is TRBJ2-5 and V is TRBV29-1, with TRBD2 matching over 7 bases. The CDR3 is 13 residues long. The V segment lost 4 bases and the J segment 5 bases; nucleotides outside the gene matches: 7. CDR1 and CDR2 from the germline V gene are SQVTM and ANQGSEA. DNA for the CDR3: TGCAGCGTTGGTGTGGGAGGGCAGGAGACCCAGTACTTC. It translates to CSVGVGGQETQYF.

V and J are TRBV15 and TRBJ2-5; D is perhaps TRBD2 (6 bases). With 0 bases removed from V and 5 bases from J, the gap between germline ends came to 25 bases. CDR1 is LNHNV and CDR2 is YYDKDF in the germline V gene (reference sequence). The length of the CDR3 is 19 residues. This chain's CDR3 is CATSRDPTGSGPWGETQYF. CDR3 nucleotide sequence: TGTGCCACCAGCAGAGATCCTACCGGTAGCGGACCCTGGGGGGAGACCCAGTACTTC.

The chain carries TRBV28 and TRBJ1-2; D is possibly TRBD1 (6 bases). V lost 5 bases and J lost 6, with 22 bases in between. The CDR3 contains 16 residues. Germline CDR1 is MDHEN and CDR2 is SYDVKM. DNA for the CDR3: TGTGCCAGCAGTCCTAGGGGGGACATCCCTTCGGATGGCTACACCTTC. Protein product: CASSPRGDIPSDGYTF.

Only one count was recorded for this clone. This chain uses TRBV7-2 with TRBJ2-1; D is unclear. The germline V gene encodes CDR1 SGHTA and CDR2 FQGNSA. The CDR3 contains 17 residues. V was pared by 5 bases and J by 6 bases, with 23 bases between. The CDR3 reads CASSPARIGTTANEQFF. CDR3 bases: TGTGCCAGCAGCCCAGCGCGGATCGGCACGACTGCCAATGAGCAGTTCTTC.

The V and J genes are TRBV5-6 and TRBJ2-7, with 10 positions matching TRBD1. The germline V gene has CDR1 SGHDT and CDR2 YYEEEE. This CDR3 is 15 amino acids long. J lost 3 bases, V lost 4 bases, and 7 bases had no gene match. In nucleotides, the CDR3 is TGTGCCAGCAGCCCTGGACAGGGGGTAATCTACGAGCAGTACTTC. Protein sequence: CASSPGQGVIYEQYF.

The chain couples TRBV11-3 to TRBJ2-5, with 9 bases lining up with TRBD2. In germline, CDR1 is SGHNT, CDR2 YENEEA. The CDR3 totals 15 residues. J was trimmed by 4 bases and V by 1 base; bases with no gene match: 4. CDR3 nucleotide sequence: TGTGCCAGCAGCTTAGGCGGGAGGGCCACAGAGACCCAGTACTTC. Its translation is CASSLGGRATETQYF. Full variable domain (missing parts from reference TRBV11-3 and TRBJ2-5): EAGVVQSPRYKIIEKKQPVAFWCNPISGHNTLYWYLQNLGQGPELLIRYENEEAVDDSQLPKDRFSAERLKGVDSTLKIQPAELGDSAVYLCASSLGGRATETQYFGPGTRLLVL.

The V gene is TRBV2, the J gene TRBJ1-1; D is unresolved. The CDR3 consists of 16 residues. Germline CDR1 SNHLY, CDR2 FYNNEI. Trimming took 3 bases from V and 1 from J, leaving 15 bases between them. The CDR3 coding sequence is TGTGCCAGCAGTGACCCACCTCAATTGGGGAACACTGAAGCTTTCTTT. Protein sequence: CASSDPPQLGNTEAFF.

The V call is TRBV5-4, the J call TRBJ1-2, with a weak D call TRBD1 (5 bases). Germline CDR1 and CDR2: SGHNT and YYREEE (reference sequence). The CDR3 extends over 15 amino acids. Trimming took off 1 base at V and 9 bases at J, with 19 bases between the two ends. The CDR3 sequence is CASSLFWGTSWSYTF. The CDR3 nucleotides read TGTGCCAGCAGCTTGTTTTGGGGGACCTCGTGGAGCTACACCTTC.

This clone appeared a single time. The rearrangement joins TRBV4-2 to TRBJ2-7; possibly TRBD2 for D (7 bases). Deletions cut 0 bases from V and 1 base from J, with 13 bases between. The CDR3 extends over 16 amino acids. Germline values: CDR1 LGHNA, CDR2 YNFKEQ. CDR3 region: CASSQDGGGSSYEQYF. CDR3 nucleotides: TGTGCCAGCAGCCAAGATGGGGGGGGCTCTTCCTACGAGCAGTACTTC.

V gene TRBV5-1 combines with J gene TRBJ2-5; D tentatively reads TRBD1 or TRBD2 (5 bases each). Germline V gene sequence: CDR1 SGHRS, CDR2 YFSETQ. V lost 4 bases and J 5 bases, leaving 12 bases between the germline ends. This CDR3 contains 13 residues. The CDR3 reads CASSRGGIETQYF. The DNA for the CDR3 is TGCGCCAGCAGCCGTGGGGGAATCGAGACCCAGTACTTC.

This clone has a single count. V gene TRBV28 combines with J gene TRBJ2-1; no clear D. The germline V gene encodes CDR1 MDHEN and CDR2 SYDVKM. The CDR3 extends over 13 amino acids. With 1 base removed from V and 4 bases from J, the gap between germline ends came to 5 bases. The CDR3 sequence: CASSLFTYNEQFF. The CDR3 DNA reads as TGTGCCAGCAGTTTATTCACGTACAATGAGCAGTTCTTC.

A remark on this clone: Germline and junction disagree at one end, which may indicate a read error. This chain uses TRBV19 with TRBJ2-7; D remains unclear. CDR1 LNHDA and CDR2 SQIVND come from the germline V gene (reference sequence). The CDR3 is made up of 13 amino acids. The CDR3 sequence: CASRVSPSCEQYF. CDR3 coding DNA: TGTGCCAGTAGGGTCAGTCCCTCCTGCGAGCAGTACTTC.

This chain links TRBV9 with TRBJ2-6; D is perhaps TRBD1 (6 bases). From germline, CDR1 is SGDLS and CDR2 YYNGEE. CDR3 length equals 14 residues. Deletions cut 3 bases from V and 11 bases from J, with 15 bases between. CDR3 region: CASSGRDTLHVLTF. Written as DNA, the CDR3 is TGTGCCAGCAGCGGCCGGGACACGCTGCACGTCCTGACTTTC.

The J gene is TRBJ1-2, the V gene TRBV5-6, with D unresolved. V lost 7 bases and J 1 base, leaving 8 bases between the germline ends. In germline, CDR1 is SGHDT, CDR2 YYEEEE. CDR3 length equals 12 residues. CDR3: CASGRVNYGYTF. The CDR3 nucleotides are TGTGCCAGCGGAAGAGTTAACTATGGCTACACCTTC.